The T cell receptor beta chain under discussion was sequenced for a study of PD-1 blockade in classical Hodgkin lymphoma. Study results and limitations: While CD8+ TCR diversity did not rise significantly by C4D1, CD4+ TCR diversity did. Relapsed/refractory patients reportedly had lower baseline diversity than newly diagnosed patients.

This clone was recorded once. As yet, its antigen is unknown. Other DNA sequences in the sample encode the same CDR3. Time point in this sample: cycle 4 day 1 (C4D1), after more than 5 weeks of nivolumab. Every patient relapsed after autologous stem cell transplantation, and brentuximab vedotin exposure varied. The germline V and J ends were trimmed by 6 bases and 1 base, with 9 bases remaining between them. Germline V gives CDR1 KGHSH, CDR2 LQKENI. The CDR3 is made up of 13 amino acids. Using immunoSEQ multiplex PCR, the repertoire was profiled, and TCRdb retains in-frame clones only, with some absent. Among 75,000 to 95,000 clones, 75% to 85% were seen once, and the ten largest hold 15% to 20%.

The chain combines TRBV18 with TRBJ1-1; D unresolved. This TCR derives from a human donor with classical Hodgkin lymphoma. Sequencing used peripheral blood mononuclear cells (PBMCs), obtained before the fourth cycle of nivolumab. CDR3 sequence: CASSPMANTEAFF. The DNA for the CDR3 is TGTGCCAGCTCCCCCATGGCGAACACTGAAGCTTTCTTT.